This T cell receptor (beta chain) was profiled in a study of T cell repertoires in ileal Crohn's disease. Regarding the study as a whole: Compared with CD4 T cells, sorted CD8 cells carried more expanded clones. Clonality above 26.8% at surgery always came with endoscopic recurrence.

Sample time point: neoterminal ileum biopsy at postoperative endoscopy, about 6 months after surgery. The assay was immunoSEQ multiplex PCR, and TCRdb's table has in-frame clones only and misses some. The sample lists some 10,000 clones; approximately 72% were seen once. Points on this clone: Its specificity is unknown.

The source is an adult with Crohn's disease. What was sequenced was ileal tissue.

Here the CDR3 reads CASSSQKFVAFF. The DNA for the CDR3 is TGTGCCAGCAGCTCACAGAAGTTCGTGGCTTTCTTT. The rearrangement uses TRBV7-9 and TRBJ1-1; D is unclear. V lost 4 bases and J lost 11, with 14 bases in between. The CDR3 loop spans 12 amino acids. Germline CDR1 and CDR2: SEHNR and FQNEAQ (reference sequence).